This T cell receptor beta chain was captured by sequencing in a study of T-cell memory formation after mild COVID-19. This clonotype was detected only a few times. Its target is unknown. It was 5'RACE with constant-segment primers that produced the TCR alpha and TCR beta cDNA libraries, which carried sample barcodes and UMIs. TCRdb redid the calling of the 5' RACE reads with MiXCR, one entry per CDR3 protein. The data show a few hundred thousand distinct CDR3 sequences, 13% to 15% seen once. CDR1 LGHDT and CDR2 YNNKEL come from the germline V gene (reference sequence). This CDR3 contains 14 residues. V lost 0 bases to trimming and J lost 5 bases, with 10 bases between them. Overall study findings and caveats: The pre-infection memory compartment contained some responding clones, suggesting cross-reactive memory joined. Confirmation of SARS-CoV-2 specificity was lacking for second-wave clones peaking day 37.

Sequencing was carried out using PBMCs or a T cell subset sorted from them (not recorded which). This clonotype was sampled from a man between 18 and 35 years old who had mild COVID-19 (a few samples of this study predate the infection). Cell type and time point are not known. The J gene is TRBJ1-2, the V gene TRBV3-1; D ambiguous. The CDR3 sequence: CASSQDRSGYGYTF. CDR3 DNA: TGTGCCAGCAGCCAAGATCGGTCAGGTTATGGCTACACCTTC.